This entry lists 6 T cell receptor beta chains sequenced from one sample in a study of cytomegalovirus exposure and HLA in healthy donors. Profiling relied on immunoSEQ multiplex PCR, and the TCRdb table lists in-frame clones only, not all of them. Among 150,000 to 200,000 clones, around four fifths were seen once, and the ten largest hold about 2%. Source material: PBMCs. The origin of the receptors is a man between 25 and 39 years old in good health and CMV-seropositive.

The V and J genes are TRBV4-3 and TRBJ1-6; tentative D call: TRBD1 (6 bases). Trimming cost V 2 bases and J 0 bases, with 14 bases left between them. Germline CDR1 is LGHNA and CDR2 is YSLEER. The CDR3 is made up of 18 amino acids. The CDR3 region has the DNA TGCGCCAGCAGCCAAAGTCCCACAGGGAGCTCCTATAATTCACCCCTCCACTTT. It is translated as CASSQSPTGSSYNSPLHF.

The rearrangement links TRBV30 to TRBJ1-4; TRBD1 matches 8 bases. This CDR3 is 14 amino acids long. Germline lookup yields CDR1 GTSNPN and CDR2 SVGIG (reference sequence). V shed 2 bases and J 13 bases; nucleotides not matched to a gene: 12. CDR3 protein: CAWSRGQGRSVLFF. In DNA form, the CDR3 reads TGTGCCTGGAGTCGAGGACAGGGCCGGAGTGTACTGTTTTTT.

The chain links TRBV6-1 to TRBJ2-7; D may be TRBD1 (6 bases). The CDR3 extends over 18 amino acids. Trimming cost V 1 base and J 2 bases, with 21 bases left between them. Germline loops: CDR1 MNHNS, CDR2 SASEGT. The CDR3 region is CASSEGAGRQAVTYEQYF. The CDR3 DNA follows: TGTGCCAGCAGTGAAGGGGCAGGTCGACAGGCAGTCACCTACGAGCAGTACTTC.

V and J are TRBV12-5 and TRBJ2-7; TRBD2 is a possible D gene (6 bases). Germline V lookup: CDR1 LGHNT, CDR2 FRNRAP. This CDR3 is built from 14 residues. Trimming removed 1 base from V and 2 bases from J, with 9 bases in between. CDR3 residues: CASGLEAGPYEQYF. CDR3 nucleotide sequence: TGTGCTAGTGGTTTGGAGGCGGGACCCTACGAGCAGTACTTC.

The CDR3 is CASSFWTGEGSPLHF. The CDR3 bases are TGTGCCAGCAGCTTTTGGACAGGGGAAGGATCACCCCTCCACTTT. The J gene is TRBJ1-6, the V gene TRBV7-2, with 9 bases lining up with TRBD1. Germline-derived CDR1 and CDR2 are SGHTA and FQGNSA. The CDR3 extends over 15 amino acids. J lost 10 bases, V lost 3 bases, and 7 bases had no gene match.

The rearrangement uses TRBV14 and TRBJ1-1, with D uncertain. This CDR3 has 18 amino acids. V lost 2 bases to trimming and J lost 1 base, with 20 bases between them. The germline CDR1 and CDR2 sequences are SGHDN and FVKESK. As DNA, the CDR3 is TGTGCCAGCAGCCAAAGAGGGCGGGGAAGGGTTCAGAACACTGAAGCTTTCTTT. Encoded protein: CASSQRGRGRVQNTEAFF. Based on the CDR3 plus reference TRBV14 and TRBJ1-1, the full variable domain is EAGVTQFPSHSVIEKGQTVTLRCDPISGHDNLYWYRRVMGKEIKFLLHFVKESKQDESGMPNNRFLAERTGGTYSTLKVQPAELEDSGVYFCASSQRGRGRVQNTEAFFGQGTRLTVV.